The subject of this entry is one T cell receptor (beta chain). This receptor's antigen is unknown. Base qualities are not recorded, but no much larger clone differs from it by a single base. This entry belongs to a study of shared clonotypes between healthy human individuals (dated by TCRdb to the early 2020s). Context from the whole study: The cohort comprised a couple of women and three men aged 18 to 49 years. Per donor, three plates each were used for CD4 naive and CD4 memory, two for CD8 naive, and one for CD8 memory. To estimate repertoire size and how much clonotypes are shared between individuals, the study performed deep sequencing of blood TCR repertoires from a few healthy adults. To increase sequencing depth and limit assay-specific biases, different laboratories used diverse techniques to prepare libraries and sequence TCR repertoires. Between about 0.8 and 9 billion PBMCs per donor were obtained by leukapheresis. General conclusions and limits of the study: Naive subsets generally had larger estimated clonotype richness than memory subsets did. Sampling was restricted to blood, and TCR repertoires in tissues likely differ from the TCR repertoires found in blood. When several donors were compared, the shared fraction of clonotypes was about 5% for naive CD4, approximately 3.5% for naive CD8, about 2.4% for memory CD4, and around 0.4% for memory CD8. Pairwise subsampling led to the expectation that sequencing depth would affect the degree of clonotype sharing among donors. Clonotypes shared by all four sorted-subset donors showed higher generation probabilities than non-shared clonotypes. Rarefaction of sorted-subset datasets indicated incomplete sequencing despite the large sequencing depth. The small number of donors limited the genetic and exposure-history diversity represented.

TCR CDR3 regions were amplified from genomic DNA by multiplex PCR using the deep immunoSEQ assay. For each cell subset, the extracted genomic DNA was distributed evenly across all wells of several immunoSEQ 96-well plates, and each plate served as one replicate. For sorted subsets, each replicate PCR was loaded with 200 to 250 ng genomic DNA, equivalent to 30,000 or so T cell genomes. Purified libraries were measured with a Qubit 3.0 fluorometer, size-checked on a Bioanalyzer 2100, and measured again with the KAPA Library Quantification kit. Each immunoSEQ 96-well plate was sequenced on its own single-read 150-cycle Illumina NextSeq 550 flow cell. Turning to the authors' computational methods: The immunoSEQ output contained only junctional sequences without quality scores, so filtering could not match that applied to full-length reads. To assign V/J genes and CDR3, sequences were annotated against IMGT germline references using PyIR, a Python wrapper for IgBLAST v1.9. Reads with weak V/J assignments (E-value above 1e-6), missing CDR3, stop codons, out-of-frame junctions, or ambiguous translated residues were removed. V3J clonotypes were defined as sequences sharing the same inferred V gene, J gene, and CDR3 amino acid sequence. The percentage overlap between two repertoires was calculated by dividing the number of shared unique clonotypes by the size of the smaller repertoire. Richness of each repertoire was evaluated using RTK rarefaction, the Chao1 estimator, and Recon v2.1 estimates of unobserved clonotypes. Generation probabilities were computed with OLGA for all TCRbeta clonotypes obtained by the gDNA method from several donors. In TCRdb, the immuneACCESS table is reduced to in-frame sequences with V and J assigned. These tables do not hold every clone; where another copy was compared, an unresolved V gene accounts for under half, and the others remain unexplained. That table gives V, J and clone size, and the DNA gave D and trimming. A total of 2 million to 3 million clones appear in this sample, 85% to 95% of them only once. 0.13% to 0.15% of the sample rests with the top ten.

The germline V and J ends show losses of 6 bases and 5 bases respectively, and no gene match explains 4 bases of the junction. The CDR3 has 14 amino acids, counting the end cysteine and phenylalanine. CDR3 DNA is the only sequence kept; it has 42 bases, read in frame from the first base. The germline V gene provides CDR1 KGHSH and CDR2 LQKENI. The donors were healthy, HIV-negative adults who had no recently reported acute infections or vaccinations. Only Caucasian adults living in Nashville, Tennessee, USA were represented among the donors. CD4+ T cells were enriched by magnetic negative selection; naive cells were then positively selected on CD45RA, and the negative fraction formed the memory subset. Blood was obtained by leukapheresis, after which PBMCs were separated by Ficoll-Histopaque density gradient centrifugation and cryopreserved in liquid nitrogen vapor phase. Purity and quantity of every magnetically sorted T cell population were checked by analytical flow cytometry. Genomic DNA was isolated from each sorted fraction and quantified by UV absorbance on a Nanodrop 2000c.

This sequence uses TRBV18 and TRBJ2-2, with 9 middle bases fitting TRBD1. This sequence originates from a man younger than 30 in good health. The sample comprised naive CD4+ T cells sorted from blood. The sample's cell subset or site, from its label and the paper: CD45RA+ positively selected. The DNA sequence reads TGTGCCAGCTCCAAGACAGGGGGAACCGGGGAGCTGTTTTTT. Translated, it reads CASSKTGGTGELFF.